These 9 T cell receptor beta chains share one sample of origin, sequenced in a study of blood T cell repertoires in COVID-19 (dated by TCRdb to 2019 to 2021). Receptor amplification or capture employed the immunoSEQ multiplex PCR assay. Sourced from immuneACCESS, this table was stored by TCRdb with only in-frame sequences that have V and J called. A share of the clones is absent; for the studies checked, an unresolved V gene accounts for under half, and the remainder has no known explanation. The sample table holds roughly 380,000 clones, of which more than 85% were seen once. The ten most abundant clones make up under 3% of the sample. Sequencing was done on a sample of PBMCs or T cells enriched from blood (not recorded which). All receptors come from a woman in her twenties or thirties who had recovered from COVID-19.

The gene calls are TRBV9 and TRBJ1-1; D is uncertain. CDR3 length: 12 residues. The ends were cut back, 7 bases at V and 0 bases at J, with 7 bases in the middle. The V gene's germline CDR1 is SGDLS and CDR2 YYNGEE. The CDR3 region is CASGLMNTEAFF. In DNA, the CDR3 is TGTGCCAGCGGCCTGATGAACACTGAAGCTTTCTTT.

DNA of the CDR3: TGTGCTAGTGGTTTGGTAGCGGGAGGGCCCCAAGACATAATGGAGCAGTTCTTC. Its translation: CASGLVAGGPQDIMEQFF. The rearrangement links TRBV12-5 to TRBJ2-1, with 10 nucleotides matching TRBD2. This CDR3 has 18 residues. CDR1 and CDR2 (germline): LGHNT, FRNRAP. J lost 10 bases, V lost 0 bases, and 15 bases had no gene match.

This clone was counted only a few times. The rearrangement uses TRBV5-1 and TRBJ2-7; TRBD2 agrees at 10 bases. J lost 4 bases, V lost 2 bases, and 6 bases had no gene match. This CDR3 is built from 15 residues. Germline-derived CDR1 and CDR2 are SGHRS and YFSETQ. The CDR3 coding sequence is TGCGCCAGCAGCTTCTCTAGCGGGAGCCAGTACGAGCAGTACTTC. Encoded protein: CASSFSSGSQYEQYF.

The chain is built from TRBV21-1 and TRBJ2-7; TRBD1 reflects the table's D call only, with no check against the DNA. TRBV21-1 is annotated as a pseudogene. There are 14 residues in the CDR3. The CDR3 loop is CASSNAGQSYEQYF. The CDR3 DNA reads as TGTGCCAGCAGCAACGCAGGACAGAGCTACGAGCAGTACTTC.

The rearrangement links TRBV7-6 to TRBJ2-2; 8 nucleotides align to TRBD1. The germline gives CDR1 SGHVS, CDR2 FNYEAQ. The J segment lost 4 bases and the V segment lost 3 bases, leaving 7 bases of the junction unmatched. This CDR3 has 16 residues. The DNA for the CDR3 is TGTGCCAGCAGCTTTCTCCAGGGGGCGACCACCGGGGAGCTGTTTTTT. Encoded protein: CASSFLQGATTGELFF.

V is TRBV7-2 and J is TRBJ1-4, with D unresolved. V was cut by 1 base and J by 7 bases, with 7 bases left in between. The CDR3 runs 13 residues. Per the germline V gene, CDR1 is SGHTA and CDR2 is FQGNSA. The CDR3 region is CASSLVAGEKLFF. CDR3 bases: TGTGCCAGCAGCTTAGTTGCGGGTGAAAAACTGTTTTTT. Variable domain in full (rest from reference TRBV7-2 and TRBJ1-4): GAGVSQSPSNKVTEKGKDVELRCDPISGHTALYWYRQSLGQGLEFLIYFQGNSAPDKSGLPSDRFSAERTGGSVSTLTIQRTQQEDSAVYLCASSLVAGEKLFFGSGTQLSVL.

The sample holds one count of this clone. The rearrangement joins TRBV19 to TRBJ2-1, with 9 nucleotides matching TRBD2. This CDR3 is 14 amino acids long. V trimming: 7 bases; J trimming: 8 bases; junction bases outside the gene matches: 9. The V gene's germline CDR1 is LNHDA and CDR2 SQIVND (reference sequence). The DNA of the CDR3 is TGTGCCAGTAAGGGGGCGGGAGGGCCAGATGAGCAGTTCTTC. This encodes CASKGAGGPDEQFF.

V gene TRBV2 combines with J gene TRBJ2-2; 10 bases align to TRBD1. This CDR3 is built from 16 residues. V lost 8 bases, J lost 6 bases, and 12 bases stayed unmatched. Germline lookup yields CDR1 SNHLY and CDR2 FYNNEI. DNA for the CDR3: TGTGCCAGCGAACGTGGGGGACAGGGGTCGGCCGGGGAGCTGTTTTTT. Translated: CASERGGQGSAGELFF.

This sequence joins TRBV5-4 and TRBJ2-3, with 14 bases that match TRBD2. Germline CDR1 and CDR2: SGHNT and YYREEE (reference sequence). The CDR3 is 18 amino acids. With 4 bases clipped from V and 0 bases from J, the junction kept 7 bases outside the gene matches. This CDR3 reads CASSAGTSGSGSTDTQYF. As DNA, the CDR3 is TGTGCCAGCAGCGCCGGGACTAGCGGGAGTGGGAGCACAGATACGCAGTATTTT.